Listed below are T cell receptor beta chains from one sample, sequenced in a study of blood T cell repertoires in COVID-19. Profiled with immunoSEQ multiplex PCR; TCRdb holds only in-frame clones, not every one. The sample has 250,000 or so clones, approximately 86% seen once. Input material: peripheral blood. These receptors came from a woman aged 60-75 years with COVID-19, enrolled during active disease. Each CDR3 is given with its conserved first and last residue. Fields, in order: clone size, D gene, J gene, V gene, CDR3 protein, CDR3 DNA. A D gene is named only where the DNA matches it firmly. Clone size appears in some rows only: once, few, many, or a class for an expanded clone.

abundance: NA; d_gene: TRBD1; j_gene: TRBJ2-2; v_gene: TRBV18; CDR3aa: CASSPSGQGALNTGELFF; CDR3nt: TGTGCCAGCTCACCTTCGGGACAGGGGGCCCTAAACACCGGGGAGCTGTTTTTT
abundance: once; d_gene: TRBD1; j_gene: TRBJ1-5; v_gene: TRBV6-5; CDR3aa: CASRGDRAGQPQHF; CDR3nt: TGTGCCAGCAGGGGGGACAGGGCGGGTCAGCCCCAGCATTTT
abundance: NA; d_gene: TRBD2; j_gene: TRBJ2-1; v_gene: TRBV27; CDR3aa: CASRLAAYNEQFF; CDR3nt: TGTGCCAGCAGACTAGCGGCTTACAATGAGCAGTTCTTC
abundance: NA; d_gene: TRBD2; j_gene: TRBJ2-1; v_gene: TRBV5-1; CDR3aa: CASSPGLAASYNEQFF; CDR3nt: TGCGCCAGCAGCCCGGGACTAGCGGCATCCTACAATGAGCAGTTCTTC
abundance: NA; d_gene: NA; j_gene: TRBJ1-2; v_gene: TRBV6-5; CDR3aa: CASSYSRGYYGYTF; CDR3nt: TGTGCCAGCAGTTACTCGCGGGGGTACTATGGCTACACCTTC
abundance: NA; d_gene: NA; j_gene: TRBJ1-4; v_gene: TRBV28; CDR3aa: CASSSGAVGEKLFF; CDR3nt: TGTGCCAGCAGTTCAGGGGCCGTGGGAGAAAAACTGTTTTTT
abundance: NA; d_gene: TRBD1; j_gene: TRBJ2-7; v_gene: TRBV29-1; CDR3aa: CSVVGTGGSEQYF; CDR3nt: TGCAGCGTTGTCGGGACAGGGGGGTCCGAGCAGTACTTC
abundance: NA; d_gene: TRBD2; j_gene: TRBJ2-3; v_gene: TRBV27; CDR3aa: CASSLSRLAPTDTQYF; CDR3nt: TGTGCCAGCAGTTTATCCCGACTAGCACCTACAGATACGCAGTATTTT
abundance: once; d_gene: TRBD2; j_gene: TRBJ2-7; v_gene: TRBV5-1; CDR3aa: CASTQTGTSGSHEQYF; CDR3nt: TGCGCCAGCACTCAGACTGGGACTAGCGGGTCCCACGAGCAGTACTTC
abundance: NA; d_gene: TRBD1; j_gene: TRBJ2-7; v_gene: TRBV24-1; CDR3aa: CATSDPGTGVEQYF; CDR3nt: TGTGCCACCAGTGACCCCGGGACAGGGGTCGAGCAGTACTTC
abundance: NA; d_gene: TRBD2; j_gene: TRBJ2-1; v_gene: TRBV19; CDR3aa: CASSSLAGGTLRDEQFF; CDR3nt: TGTGCCAGTAGCAGCTTAGCGGGAGGAACTTTACGCGATGAGCAGTTCTTC
abundance: NA; d_gene: TRBD2; j_gene: TRBJ2-7; v_gene: TRBV5-5; CDR3aa: CASSSGLAGGSSYEQYF; CDR3nt: TGTGCCAGCAGCTCGGGACTAGCGGGAGGGAGCTCCTACGAGCAGTACTTC
abundance: NA; d_gene: TRBD1; j_gene: TRBJ2-7; v_gene: TRBV5-8; CDR3aa: CASNRQGYGYEQYF; CDR3nt: TGTGCCAGCAACCGACAGGGGTACGGCTACGAGCAGTACTTC
abundance: once; d_gene: NA; j_gene: TRBJ1-2; v_gene: TRBV24-1; CDR3aa: CATSDLGVNYGYTF; CDR3nt: TGTGCCACCAGTGATTTGGGAGTTAACTATGGCTACACCTTC
abundance: once; d_gene: NA; j_gene: TRBJ2-5; v_gene: TRBV29-1; CDR3aa: CSVASGGLKETQYF; CDR3nt: TGCAGCGTTGCCTCAGGGGGGCTCAAAGAGACCCAGTACTTC
abundance: once; d_gene: TRBD1; j_gene: TRBJ2-5; v_gene: TRBV19; CDR3aa: CASSPGGGGQETQYF; CDR3nt: TGTGCCAGTAGTCCAGGGGGTGGGGGCCAAGAGACCCAGTACTTC